The 8 T cell receptor beta chains below were found in one sample sequenced in a study of CD8+ T cells in alopecia areata. It was cDNA, reverse transcribed from extracted RNA, that served as the sequencing template. Profiling relied on immunoSEQ multiplex PCR, and the TCRdb table lists in-frame clones only, not all of them. The sample includes under 75,000 clones, roughly 44% of them seen just once. The specimen comprised CD8+ T cells sorted from blood, sampled at week 0. Every receptor here comes from a human donor with alopecia areata.

This clone was detected many times. The chain recombines TRBV18 with TRBJ2-4, with 7 bases fitting TRBD2. The CDR3 length is 11 residues. Germline values: CDR1 KGHSH, CDR2 LQKENI. With 4 bases clipped from V and 9 bases from J, the junction kept 0 bases outside the gene matches. This CDR3 is CASSREGIQYF. In DNA form, the CDR3 reads TGTGCCAGCTCACGGGAGGGCATTCAGTACTTC.

The CDR3 loop reads CSVVRTSGGNEQFF. In DNA form, the CDR3 reads TGCAGCGTTGTGAGGACTAGCGGGGGCAATGAGCAGTTCTTC. The chain joins TRBV29-1 to TRBJ2-1, with 13 bases that match TRBD2. The V gene's germline CDR1 is SQVTM and CDR2 ANQGSEA. The CDR3 totals 14 residues. The ends lost 4 bases at V and 6 bases at J; junction bases unmatched: 3.

This clone has only a few counts. The chain links TRBV9 to TRBJ2-1, with D possibly being TRBD2 (5 bases). V gave up 0 bases and J gave up 0 bases, with 10 bases separating them. The CDR3 totals 16 residues. Per the germline V gene, CDR1 is SGDLS and CDR2 is YYNGEE. Written as DNA, the CDR3 is TGTGCCAGCAGCGTAGTCGGCGGGCACTCCTACAATGAGCAGTTCTTC. As protein: CASSVVGGHSYNEQFF.

The J gene is TRBJ2-7, the V gene TRBV4-3, with 8 bases that match TRBD2. CDR1 LGHNA and CDR2 YSLEER come from the germline V gene. Trimming at V came to 2 bases and at J to 6 bases, leaving 12 bases not matched to a gene. This CDR3 spans 16 amino acids. The DNA of the CDR3 is TGCGCCAGCAGCCAATCCTTTAGCGGGAATACAGGCGAGCAGTACTTC. Its protein is CASSQSFSGNTGEQYF.

This chain links TRBV29-1 with TRBJ2-7; 8 positions agree with TRBD1. The CDR3 is 14 amino acids. Germline loops: CDR1 SQVTM, CDR2 ANQGSEA. V lost 6 bases to trimming and J lost 2 bases; unmatched junction nucleotides: 9. The CDR3 sequence: CSVLGQEYPYEQYF. The CDR3 region has the DNA TGCAGCGTGCTGGGACAGGAATATCCCTACGAGCAGTACTTC.

This clone was observed a few times. The chain employs TRBV19 and TRBJ2-3; D possibly corresponds to TRBD2 (6 bases). The CDR3 is 15 amino acids. Looked up from germline, CDR1 is LNHDA and CDR2 is SQIVND (reference sequence). The V end was cut by 2 bases, the J end by 6 bases, with 15 bases between. Written as DNA, the CDR3 is TGTGCCAGTAGTATACGCCCCGGGGAGGCCGATACGCAGTATTTT. Protein sequence: CASSIRPGEADTQYF.

This clone has a handful of counts. The chain links TRBV15 to TRBJ2-5; a possible D gene is TRBD1 (6 bases). The germline V gene has CDR1 LNHNV and CDR2 YYDKDF (reference sequence). Trimming removed 5 bases from V and 2 bases from J, with 15 bases in between. The CDR3 sequence is 15 residues long. The CDR3 nucleotides are TGTGCCACCAGCGTTGGGGTAGGGGGTCAAGAGACCCAGTACTTC. The encoded protein is CATSVGVGGQETQYF.

The rearrangement links TRBV9 to TRBJ2-3; D might be TRBD2 (6 bases). The germline V gene encodes CDR1 SGDLS and CDR2 YYNGEE. The CDR3 runs 14 residues. Trimming stripped 3 bases from V and 0 bases from J, with 8 bases between. The CDR3, as DNA: TGTGCCAGCAGCGGTAGCGGAAGCACAGATACGCAGTATTTT. It is translated as CASSGSGSTDTQYF.